What follows describes a single TCR beta chain. The data stem from a study of cytomegalovirus exposure and HLA in healthy donors. The study ran its PCR with 60 Vbeta and 13 Jbeta primers. Generated by immunoSEQ multiplex PCR, the TCRdb table keeps only in-frame clones and is missing some. The table includes approximately 150,000 clones, around nine tenths detected once. Germline V CDR1 and CDR2: KGHSH, LQKENI. V was trimmed by 5 bases and J by 1 base, leaving 6 bases between them. The CDR3 covers 13 residues. Sequencing input: PBMCs. The chain carries TRBV18 and TRBJ1-5; the D gene is possibly TRBD1 (6 bases). This TCR was recovered from a woman aged 25 to 45 in good health and CMV-seronegative. For the CDR3, the DNA is TGTGCCAGCTCAGGACAGAGCAATCAGCCCCAGCATTTT. It translates to CASSGQSNQPQHF.